This T cell receptor (beta chain) was captured by sequencing in a study of blood T cell repertoires in COVID-19. The authors' processing: Amplifying reference gene primers gave estimates of nucleated cell counts. The assay was immunoSEQ multiplex PCR, and TCRdb's table has in-frame clones only and misses some. D and trimming come from the DNA, and the V and J calls and clone size come from that table. The sample gives just over 250,000 clones, 75% to 95% of which show up once; 2% to 3% is in the top ten. This CDR3 is 11 amino acids long. Germline V lookup: CDR1 LNHDA, CDR2 SQIVND (reference sequence). The germline V and J ends were trimmed by 6 bases and 10 bases, with 12 bases remaining between them. Patients in Seattle were enrolled during active infection, then followed longitudinally.

The TCR originated in a person aged 18 to 35 with COVID-19, enrolled during active disease. The sequenced sample consisted of peripheral blood. The chain uses TRBV19 and TRBJ1-2; a weak D match, TRBD1 (5 bases). CDR3 in amino acids: CASRWGGIYTF. For the CDR3, the DNA is TGTGCCAGTAGGTGGGGGGGAATCTACACCTTC.